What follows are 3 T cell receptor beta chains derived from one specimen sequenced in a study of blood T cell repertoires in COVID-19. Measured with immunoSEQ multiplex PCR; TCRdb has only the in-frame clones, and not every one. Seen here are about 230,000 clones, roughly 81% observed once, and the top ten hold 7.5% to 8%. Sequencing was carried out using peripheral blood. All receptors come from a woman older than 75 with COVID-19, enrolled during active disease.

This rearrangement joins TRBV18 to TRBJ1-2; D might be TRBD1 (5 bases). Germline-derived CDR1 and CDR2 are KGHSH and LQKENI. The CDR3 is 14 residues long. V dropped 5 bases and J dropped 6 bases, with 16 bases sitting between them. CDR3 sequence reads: CASSSTVALNGYTF. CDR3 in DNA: TGTGCCAGCTCATCGACAGTTGCGCTAAATGGCTACACCTTC.

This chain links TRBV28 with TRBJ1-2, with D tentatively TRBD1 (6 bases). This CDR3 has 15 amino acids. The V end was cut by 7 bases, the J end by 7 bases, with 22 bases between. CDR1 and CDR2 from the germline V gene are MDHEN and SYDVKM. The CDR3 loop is CASTLPRGGRIGYTF. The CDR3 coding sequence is TGTGCCAGCACCCTCCCCCGAGGGGGACGGATTGGCTACACCTTC.

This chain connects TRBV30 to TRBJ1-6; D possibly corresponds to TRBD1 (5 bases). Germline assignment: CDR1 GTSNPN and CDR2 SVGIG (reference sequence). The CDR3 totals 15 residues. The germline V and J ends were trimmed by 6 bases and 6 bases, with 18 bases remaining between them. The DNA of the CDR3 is TGTGCCTGCCTGAAAACCGGGACTGGTAATTCACCCCTCCACTTT. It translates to CACLKTGTGNSPLHF.